The 32 T cell receptor beta chains below come from one sample, sequenced in a study of blood T cell repertoires in COVID-19. Some clones are missing from TCRdb's copy, which holds only in-frame ones; the method was immunoSEQ multiplex PCR. The sample holds 55,000 to 75,000 clones, around nine tenths seen once. The sequenced sample was peripheral blood. These receptors originate from a human donor with active COVID-19. The donor label of this sample is uncertain.

V gene TRBV7-3 combines with J gene TRBJ2-1, with a possible D match to TRBD2 (6 bases). CDR3 length: 14 residues. Trimming shortened V by 4 bases and J by 7 bases, and 14 bases separated the two germline ends. Germline CDR1 and CDR2: SGHTA and FQGTGA. CDR3 DNA sequence: TGTGCCAGCAGCTCAGCGGGTGACTGGAATGAGCAGTTCTTC. Translation: CASSSAGDWNEQFF.

The chain couples TRBV4-1 to TRBJ1-2, with TRBD1 as a possible D gene (5 bases). Per germline, CDR1 MGHRA and CDR2 YSYEKL. CDR3 length: 15 residues. V was shortened by 0 bases and J by 5 bases, with 13 bases between the two germline ends. This CDR3 reads CASSQDRTSGYGYTF. As DNA, the CDR3 is TGCGCCAGCAGCCAAGATAGGACAAGTGGGTATGGCTACACCTTC.

V usage is TRBV9 and J usage is TRBJ2-5; 7 bases line up with TRBD2. The CDR3 is made up of 14 amino acids. The V gene end was trimmed by 6 bases and the J gene end by 2 bases; junction bases not matched to a gene: 7. Germline V CDR1 and CDR2: SGDLS, YYNGEE. The CDR3 DNA is TGTGCCAGCAACCCTAGCGGATCACAAGAGACCCAGTACTTC. Its protein product is CASNPSGSQETQYF. Full variable domain (rest looked up from reference TRBV9 and TRBJ2-5): DSGVTQTPKHLITATGQRVTLRCSPRSGDLSVYWYQQSLDQGLQFLIQYYNGEERAKGNILERFSAQQFPDLHSELNLSSLELGDSALYFCASNPSGSQETQYFGPGTRLLVL.

This clone was seen a single time. V usage is TRBV5-1 and J usage is TRBJ2-1, with TRBD1 identical over 8 bases. The CDR3 runs 14 residues. J lost 6 bases, V lost 4 bases, and 6 bases had no gene match. The V gene's germline CDR1 is SGHRS and CDR2 YFSETQ. The CDR3 nucleotides read TGCGCCAGCAGCCCGGGACAGGAGATCAATGAGCAGTTCTTC. This codes for CASSPGQEINEQFF. Based on the CDR3 plus reference TRBV5-1 and TRBJ2-1, the full variable domain is KAGVTQTPRYLIKTRGQQVTLSCSPISGHRSVSWYQQTPGQGLQFLFEYFSETQRNKGNFPGRFSGRQFSNSRSEMNVSTLELGDSALYLCASSPGQEINEQFFGPGTRLTVL.

The chain has TRBV15 and TRBJ1-4; TRBD1 agrees at 7 bases. CDR1 and CDR2 (germline): LNHNV, YYDKDF (reference sequence). With 0 bases clipped from V and 6 bases from J, the junction kept 7 bases outside the gene matches. CDR3 length: 16 amino acids. CDR3 coding DNA: TGTGCCACCAGCAGAGATGCAGGAGACAGGGATGAAAAACTGTTTTTT. It yields the protein CATSRDAGDRDEKLFF.

The chain's CDR3 is CASIDDYEQYF. CDR3 bases: TGTGCCAGCATCGACGACTATGAGCAGTACTTC. The chain has TRBV7-2 and TRBJ2-7; weak D call: TRBD2 (5 bases). V dropped 7 bases and J dropped 7 bases, with 11 bases sitting between them. Germline V gene data show CDR1 as SGHTA and CDR2 as FQGNSA. The CDR3 runs to 11 residues.

The rearrangement uses TRBV30 and TRBJ1-2, with D possibly TRBD1 on 6 matching bases. Germline V gives CDR1 GTSNPN, CDR2 SVGIG (reference sequence). Between the trimmed V and J ends, which lost 0 bases and 2 bases, there was a span of 16 bases. This CDR3 has 16 amino acids. The CDR3 DNA reads as TGTGCCTGGAGTGTACGGACAGTGCAGCCAAACTATGGCTACACCTTC. Translated: CAWSVRTVQPNYGYTF.

This chain joins TRBV7-3 and TRBJ1-5; 9 bases match TRBD1. The CDR3 extends over 16 amino acids. Per germline, CDR1 SGHTA and CDR2 FQGTGA. The trim removed 1 base at V and 3 bases at J, leaving 4 bases unmatched. The CDR3 sequence is CASSLRQGEPNQPQHF. In DNA form, the CDR3 reads TGTGCCAGCAGCTTAAGACAGGGGGAACCCAATCAGCCCCAGCATTTT.

The V gene is TRBV7-9, the J gene TRBJ2-1; TRBD1 might be the D (6 bases). The CDR3 contains 13 residues. Looked up from germline, CDR1 is SEHNR and CDR2 is FQNEAQ (reference sequence). Trimming shortened V by 3 bases and J by 12 bases, and 15 bases separated the two germline ends. CDR3 in amino acids: CASSFSGESGQFF. In DNA form, the CDR3 reads TGTGCCAGCAGCTTTTCAGGGGAAAGTGGGCAGTTCTTC.

V gene TRBV5-1 combines with J gene TRBJ1-1; tentative D call: TRBD1 (5 bases). The CDR3 covers 15 residues. Looked up from germline, CDR1 is SGHRS and CDR2 is YFSETQ. Trimming cost V 4 bases and J 5 bases, with 18 bases left between them. CDR3 DNA: TGCGCCAGCAGCCCTCGGGCAGGGCAAACAACTGAAGCTTTCTTT. It codes for CASSPRAGQTTEAFF.

The V gene is TRBV11-2, the J gene TRBJ1-3; D possibly corresponds to TRBD1 (6 bases). V lost 5 bases and J lost 0, with 17 bases in between. Per the germline V gene, CDR1 is SGHAT and CDR2 is FQNNGV. The CDR3 runs to 17 residues. The CDR3 DNA sequence: TGTGCCAGCAGCGACGGGCAGGACAGACGCTCTGGAAACACCATATATTTT. Its translation: CASSDGQDRRSGNTIYF.

This clone was observed a handful of times. The chain employs TRBV27 and TRBJ1-6; D may be TRBD1 (5 bases). The V end lost 10 bases, the J end lost 4 bases, and 11 bases lay between the germline ends. CDR3 size: 13 residues. Germline V gene lookup returns CDR1 MNHEY and CDR2 SMNVEV (reference sequence). CDR3 bases: TGTGCCACCTCGCAGGGATATAATTCACCCCTCCACTTT. Protein sequence: CATSQGYNSPLHF.

The genes are TRBV5-1 and TRBJ2-1; 9 nucleotides line up with TRBD1. CDR1 is SGHRS, CDR2 YFSETQ, per germline. The CDR3 covers 14 residues. After removal of 4 bases from V and 8 bases from J, the junction contained 7 bases not matched to a gene. The CDR3, as DNA: TGCGCCAGCAGCCAAGGACAGGGGTGGGATGAGCAGTTCTTC. Translation: CASSQGQGWDEQFF.

The genes are TRBV6-5 and TRBJ2-7, with D tentatively TRBD1 (6 bases). This CDR3 has 15 amino acids. Germline CDR1 MNHEY, CDR2 SVGAGI. V lost 5 bases to trimming and J lost 0 bases, with 14 bases between them. CDR3 nucleotide sequence: TGTGCCAGCAGTAAGCCGGGACACCCCTCCTACGAGCAGTACTTC. Translation: CASSKPGHPSYEQYF.

This sequence joins TRBV9 and TRBJ2-3; TRBD2 agrees at 7 bases. Germline CDR1 and CDR2: SGDLS and YYNGEE. V shed 4 bases and J 1 base; nucleotides not matched to a gene: 6. The CDR3 has 15 amino acids. This chain's CDR3 is CASSPRGDRTDTQYF. DNA for the CDR3: TGTGCCAGCAGCCCCCGGGGGGACCGCACAGATACGCAGTATTTT.

The V and J genes are TRBV18 and TRBJ1-2; 7 bases line up with TRBD1. The CDR3 has 16 amino acids. The germline CDR1 and CDR2 sequences are KGHSH and LQKENI. V gave up 2 bases and J gave up 4 bases; unmatched junction bases: 10. CDR3: CASSPDLIPGGYGYTF. The CDR3 bases are TGTGCCAGCTCACCAGACCTTATCCCAGGGGGCTATGGCTACACCTTC.

This clone was seen just once. The rearrangement joins TRBV19 to TRBJ2-1; D perhaps matches TRBD2 (6 bases). This CDR3 is 15 amino acids long. The germline V gene encodes CDR1 LNHDA and CDR2 SQIVND (reference sequence). V was pared by 8 bases and J by 4 bases, with 18 bases between. The CDR3 protein is CASSVTTGTYNEQFF. The CDR3 DNA reads as TGTGCCAGTTCAGTAACCACCGGGACTTACAATGAGCAGTTCTTC.

This sequence joins TRBV11-2 and TRBJ1-5; 7 positions match TRBD1. V gave up 4 bases and J gave up 3 bases; unmatched junction bases: 3. This CDR3 region has 14 residues. In germline, CDR1 is SGHAT, CDR2 FQNNGV. The chain's CDR3 is CASSSGQPNQPQHF. DNA for the CDR3: TGTGCCAGCAGCTCGGGACAGCCCAATCAGCCCCAGCATTTT. The full variable domain, in which reference TRBV11-2 and TRBJ1-5 provide the parts outside the CDR3, is EAGVAQSPRYKIIEKRQSVAFWCNPISGHATLYWYQQILGQGPKLLIQFQNNGVVDDSQLPKDRFSAERLKGVDSTLKIQPAKLEDSAVYLCASSSGQPNQPQHFGDGTRLSIL.

The chain employs TRBV7-6 and TRBJ2-3; 11 nucleotides agree with TRBD2. The CDR3 covers 16 residues. Germline CDR1 SGHVS, CDR2 FNYEAQ. V trimming: 1 base; J trimming: 5 bases; junction bases outside the gene matches: 5. CDR3 residues: CASSLVAGGPEDTQYF. CDR3 nucleotide sequence: TGTGCCAGCAGCTTAGTAGCGGGAGGGCCTGAAGATACGCAGTATTTT.

The chain recombines TRBV3-1 (or the pseudogene TRBV3-2) with TRBJ1-4, with 7 positions matching TRBD1. CDR1 is LGHDT, CDR2 YNNKEL, per germline (reference sequence). The CDR3 is 13 amino acids. V dropped 5 bases and J dropped 3; count of bases not matched to a gene: 0. CDR3 DNA sequence: TGTGCCAGCAGCGGGACAGCTAATGAAAAACTGTTTTTT. This encodes CASSGTANEKLFF.

The chain employs TRBV7-9 and TRBJ2-6, with D maybe TRBD1 (6 bases). CDR1 and CDR2 (germline): SEHNR, FQNEAQ (reference sequence). V gave up 1 base and J gave up 2 bases, with 12 bases separating them. The CDR3 extends over 17 amino acids. The CDR3 loop reads CASSLVAPGAGANVLTF. DNA of the CDR3: TGTGCCAGCAGCTTAGTAGCCCCAGGGGCTGGGGCCAACGTCCTGACTTTC.

This chain links TRBV2 with TRBJ2-2; D is unclear. The CDR3 covers 15 residues. Deletions cut 7 bases from V and 4 bases from J, with 16 bases between. Germline lookup yields CDR1 SNHLY and CDR2 FYNNEI. The CDR3 sequence: CASMKSVFSTGELFF. The CDR3 nucleotides read TGTGCCAGCATGAAGTCGGTTTTTTCCACCGGGGAGCTGTTTTTT.

The chain carries TRBV5-5 and TRBJ2-5, with TRBD1 as a possible D gene (5 bases). The CDR3 extends over 14 amino acids. Germline V CDR1 and CDR2: SGHKS, YYEKEE (reference sequence). The V end was cut by 0 bases, the J end by 5 bases, with 11 bases between. The DNA for the CDR3 is TGTGCCAGCAGCTTGGGTGTGGGGCGGGAGACCCAGTACTTC. Residues: CASSLGVGRETQYF.

The chain is built from TRBV25-1 and TRBJ2-3; TRBD2 matches 12 bases. Germline assignment: CDR1 MGHDK and CDR2 SYGVNS. There are 18 residues in the CDR3. V lost 3 bases and J lost 4; bases outside the gene matches: 11. The CDR3 region is CASSDLLAGGFEADTQYF. CDR3 nucleotides: TGTGCCAGCAGTGATCTACTAGCGGGAGGTTTTGAGGCAGATACGCAGTATTTT.

This rearrangement joins TRBV4-1 to TRBJ1-1; D is unresolved. Germline V gene sequence: CDR1 MGHRA, CDR2 YSYEKL. This CDR3 contains 13 residues. Trimming stripped 1 base from V and 4 bases from J, with 7 bases between. The CDR3 nucleotides read TGCGCCAGCAGCCAAGTGTTGCGCACTGAAGCTTTCTTT. It encodes CASSQVLRTEAFF.

This clone turned up a few times. The V and J genes are TRBV5-1 and TRBJ2-7; D possibly corresponds to TRBD1 (5 bases). CDR1 SGHRS and CDR2 YFSETQ come from the germline V gene. V lost 0 bases and J 2 bases, leaving 15 bases between the germline ends. The CDR3 has 16 residues. The CDR3 DNA is TGCGCCAGCAGCTTGGGCCCGACAGTTTTAACCTACGAGCAGTACTTC. This sequence encodes CASSLGPTVLTYEQYF.

V is TRBV10-3 and J is TRBJ1-1; possible D gene TRBD1, 5 bases. The CDR3 is made up of 15 amino acids. Trimming stripped 8 bases from V and 4 bases from J, with 20 bases between. Germline V lookup: CDR1 ENHRY, CDR2 SYGVKD. The DNA for the CDR3 is TGTGCCATCCTAGGAAATGGGGGGTCGGGCACTGAAGCTTTCTTT. It specifies CAILGNGGSGTEAFF.

The rearrangement uses TRBV5-5 and TRBJ2-7, with a tentative D call TRBD1 (5 bases). CDR1 and CDR2 (germline): SGHKS, YYEKEE (reference sequence). The CDR3 is made up of 14 amino acids. The V and J ends lost 5 bases and 2 bases respectively, with 14 bases between them. The CDR3 DNA is TGTGCCAGCAGGATGACAGTGGCCGCCTACGAGCAGTACTTC. The encoded protein is CASRMTVAAYEQYF.

J is TRBJ2-3 and V is TRBV7-2; TRBD1 aligns across 9 bases. There are 16 residues in the CDR3. With V trimmed by 1 base and J by 4 bases, 6 bases remained unmatched. Germline V gives CDR1 SGHTA, CDR2 FQGNSA. The CDR3 here is CASSLGGTGWADTQYF. CDR3 in DNA: TGTGCCAGCAGCTTAGGCGGGACAGGGTGGGCAGATACGCAGTATTTT.

This chain connects TRBV5-1 to TRBJ1-2; 7 bases match TRBD1. This CDR3 spans 14 amino acids. V lost 3 bases, J lost 4 bases, and 6 bases stayed unmatched. Germline V CDR1 and CDR2: SGHRS, YFSETQ. The CDR3 DNA is TGCGCCAGCAGCTCGGGACAGACTCCCTATGGCTACACCTTC. This translates into CASSSGQTPYGYTF. Together with reference TRBV5-1 and TRBJ1-2, the CDR3 gives the full variable domain: KAGVTQTPRYLIKTRGQQVTLSCSPISGHRSVSWYQQTPGQGLQFLFEYFSETQRNKGNFPGRFSGRQFSNSRSEMNVSTLELGDSALYLCASSSGQTPYGYTFGSGTRLTVV.

This sequence joins TRBV2 and TRBJ2-7, with D unclear. This CDR3 has 11 amino acids. The germline V gene has CDR1 SNHLY and CDR2 FYNNEI. Trimming removed 2 bases from V and 4 bases from J, with 3 bases in between. CDR3 residues: CASSEQYEQYF. DNA of the CDR3: TGTGCCAGCAGTGAACAGTACGAGCAGTACTTC.

The chain is built from TRBV12-3 or TRBV12-4 and TRBJ1-6; D is unresolved. The CDR3 runs 12 residues. Deletions cut 3 bases from V and 7 bases from J, with 4 bases between. CDR3 sequence (DNA): TGTGCCAGCAGTTTCAGGAATTCACCCCTCCACTTT. Translation gives CASSFRNSPLHF.